The present entry profiles one T cell receptor beta chain with its context. Its antigen remains unknown. This specimen belongs to a study of CD8 T cells in Susac syndrome. Study-wide findings and caveats: The study admitted that it had a relatively small number of individuals in its TCR sequencing and HLA analysis.

V dropped 1 base and J dropped 1 base, with 10 bases sitting between them. Germline-derived CDR1 and CDR2 are LGHDT and YNNKEL (reference sequence). This CDR3 is built from 15 residues. An input of 0.5 to 1 ug of RNA was subjected to reverse transcription using random hexamers. Amplification of TCR beta CDR3 spanned 54 Vbeta and 13 Jbeta via immunoSEQ multiplex PCR. TCRdb reanalysed the immunoSEQ multiplex PCR reads using MiXCR and keeps one entry per CDR3 protein. Of approximately 140,000 distinct CDR3 sequences in the sample, roughly 96% are singletons; the top ten hold 0.11%. High-throughput TCR beta sequencing covered peripheral CD8+ and CD4+ T cells. CD8+ and CD4+ T cells were negatively isolated; TEMRA cells were FACS-enriched.

The chain links TRBV3-1 to TRBJ2-5; TRBD1 might be the D (6 bases). Material for sequencing was CD4+ T cells from PBMCs. This clonotype originated in a human donor with multiple sclerosis. The CDR3 bases are TGTGCCAGCAGCCAAGGGTTCAGGGGCCAAGAGACCCAGTACTTC. Its translation: CASSQGFRGQETQYF.